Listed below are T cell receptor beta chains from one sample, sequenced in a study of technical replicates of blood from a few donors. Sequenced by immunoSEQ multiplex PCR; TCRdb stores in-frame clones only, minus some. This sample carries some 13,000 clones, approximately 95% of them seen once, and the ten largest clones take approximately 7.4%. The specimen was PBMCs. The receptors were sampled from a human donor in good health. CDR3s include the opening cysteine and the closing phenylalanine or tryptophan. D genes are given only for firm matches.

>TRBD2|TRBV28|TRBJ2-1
CASSSPGLAGVFPNEQFF
TGTGCCAGCAGTAGTCCGGGACTAGCGGGAGTTTTCCCCAATGAGCAGTTCTTC
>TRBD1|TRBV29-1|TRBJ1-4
CSAGDSSNEKLFF
TGCAGCGCTGGGGACAGTTCTAATGAAAAACTGTTTTTT
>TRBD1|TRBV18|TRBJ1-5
CASSPRTGVNQPQHF
TGTGCCAGCTCACCGCGGACAGGGGTCAATCAGCCCCAGCATTTT
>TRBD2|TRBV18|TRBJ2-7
CASSRGTGGNEQYF
TGTGCCAGCTCACGGGGAACGGGAGGGAACGAGCAGTACTTC
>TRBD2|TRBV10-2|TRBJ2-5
CASSPGLAGQETQYF
TGCGCCAGCAGCCCAGGACTAGCGGGCCAAGAGACCCAGTACTTC
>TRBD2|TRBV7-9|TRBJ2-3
CASSYERELVTDTQYF
TGTGCCAGCAGCTACGAGCGGGAGCTTGTGACAGATACGCAGTATTTT
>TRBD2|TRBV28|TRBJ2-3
CASSGGTSLSTDTQYF
TGTGCCAGCAGTGGGGGGACTAGCCTCTCCACAGATACGCAGTATTTT
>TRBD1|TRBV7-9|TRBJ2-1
CASKPSRGQGLNEQFF
TGTGCCAGCAAACCCAGTCGGGGACAGGGCTTGAATGAGCAGTTCTTC
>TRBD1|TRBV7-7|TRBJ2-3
CASSLLTGQGAGDTQYF
TGTGCCAGCAGCTTACTCACGGGACAGGGGGCCGGAGATACGCAGTATTTT
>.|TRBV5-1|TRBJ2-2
CASSLPRSPNTGELFF
TGCGCCAGCAGCTTACCGCGGAGCCCGAACACCGGGGAGCTGTTTTTT
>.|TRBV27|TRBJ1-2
CASSLSRGGNYGYTF
TGTGCCAGCAGTTTATCCCGGGGGGGGAACTATGGCTACACCTTC
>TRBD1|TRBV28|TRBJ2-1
CASSLARQGSFF
TGTGCCAGCAGTTTAGCCCGACAGGGATCGTTCTTC
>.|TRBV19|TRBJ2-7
CASSMPGEGSGYEQYF
TGTGCCAGTAGTATGCCGGGAGAGGGGTCAGGGTACGAGCAGTACTTC
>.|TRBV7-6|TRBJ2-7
CASSPLQGSYEQYF
TGTGCCAGCAGCCCGTTACAGGGATCCTACGAGCAGTACTTC
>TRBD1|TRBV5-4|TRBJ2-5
CASSLQGAKETQYF
TGTGCCAGCAGCTTGCAGGGGGCGAAAGAGACCCAGTACTTC
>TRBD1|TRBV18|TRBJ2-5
CASSPNDRALGETQYF
TGTGCCAGCTCACCAAACGACAGGGCGTTAGGAGAGACCCAGTACTTC
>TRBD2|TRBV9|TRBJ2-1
CASSVGGGEQFF
TGTGCCAGCAGCGTAGGCGGGGGTGAGCAGTTCTTC
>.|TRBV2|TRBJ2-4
CASSERGAKNIQYF
TGTGCCAGCAGTGAAAGAGGGGCCAAAAACATTCAGTACTTC
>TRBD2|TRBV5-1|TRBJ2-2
CASSPVAGAGELFF
TGCGCCAGCAGCCCTGTAGCGGGGGCCGGGGAGCTGTTTTTT
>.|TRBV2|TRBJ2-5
CASSETRIQETQYF
TGTGCCAGCAGTGAAACTAGAATACAAGAGACCCAGTACTTC